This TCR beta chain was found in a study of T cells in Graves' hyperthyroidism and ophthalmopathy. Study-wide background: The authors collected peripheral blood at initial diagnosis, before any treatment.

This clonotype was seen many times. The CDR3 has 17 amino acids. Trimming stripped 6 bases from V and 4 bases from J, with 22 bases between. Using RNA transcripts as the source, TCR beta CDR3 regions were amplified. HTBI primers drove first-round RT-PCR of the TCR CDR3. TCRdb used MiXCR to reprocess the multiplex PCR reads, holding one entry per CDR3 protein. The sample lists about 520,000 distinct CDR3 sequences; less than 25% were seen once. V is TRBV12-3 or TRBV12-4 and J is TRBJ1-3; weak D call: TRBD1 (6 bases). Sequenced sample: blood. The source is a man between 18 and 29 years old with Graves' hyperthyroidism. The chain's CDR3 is CASRSWAGALAGNTIYF. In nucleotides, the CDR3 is TGTGCCAGCAGATCTTGGGCAGGGGCTCTGGCAGGAAACACCATATATTTT.